Listed below are T cell receptor beta chains from one sample, sequenced in a study of cytotoxic CD8 clonotypes in ibrutinib-treated CLL. TCRdb's copy holds only in-frame clones and misses some; the assay was immunoSEQ multiplex PCR. The sample shows 40,000 to 55,000 clones, approximately 82% of them seen only once. The source material was PBMCs, sampled after 24 months of ibrutinib treatment. These receptors came from a human donor with chronic lymphocytic leukemia. Each CDR3 is given with its conserved first and last residue. D genes are given only for firm matches. The size entry is marked missing in some rows and otherwise reads once, few, many or a size class.

TRBV10-2	-	-	TRBJ2-2	CATHREMNTGELFF	TGCGCCACCCACAGAGAGATGAACACCGGGGAGCTGTTTTTT
TRBV5-6	-	-	TRBJ2-1	CASSFVSTRGNEQFF	TGTGCCAGCAGCTTCGTCTCCACCAGAGGAAATGAGCAGTTCTTC
TRBV28	-	-	TRBJ2-1	CASSLGLTNEQFF	TGTGCCAGCAGTCTCGGACTTACCAATGAGCAGTTCTTC
TRBV28	TRBD1	-	TRBJ2-6	CASSRTGAGANVLTF	TGTGCCAGCAGCAGGACAGGGGCTGGGGCCAACGTCCTGACTTTC
TRBV19	-	-	TRBJ1-2	CASSIRDDGYTF	TGTGCCAGTAGTATACGGGACGATGGCTACACCTTC
TRBV29-1	TRBD2	-	TRBJ2-1	CSVGLAGVGEQFF	TGCAGCGTTGGACTAGCGGGAGTAGGGGAGCAGTTCTTC
TRBV4-1	-	few	TRBJ1-4	CASSRTRTEKLFF	TGCGCCAGCAGCCGGACGAGGACGGAAAAACTGTTTTTT
TRBV21-1	-	-	TRBJ2-7	CASSKADQGRGEQYF	TGTGCCAGCAGCAAAGCGGACCAGGGACGGGGGGAGCAGTACTTC
TRBV4-3	-	-	TRBJ1-5	CASSPFAGVQPQHF	TGCGCCAGCAGCCCATTCGCAGGGGTCCAGCCCCAGCATTTT
TRBV6-5	-	-	TRBJ1-1	CASRGHDEAFF	TGTGCCAGCAGGGGACACGATGAAGCTTTCTTT
TRBV30	TRBD2	-	TRBJ2-1	CAWSSRGRVSNEQFF	TGTGCCTGGAGTTCACGCGGGAGGGTGTCAAATGAGCAGTTCTTC
TRBV27	-	-	TRBJ2-1	CASSAGPYYNEQFF	TGTGCCAGCTCGGCGGGACCCTATTACAATGAGCAGTTCTTC
TRBV5-6	-	once	TRBJ2-3	CASSLGSHTDTQYF	TGTGCCAGCAGCTTGGGGTCCCACACAGATACGCAGTATTTT
TRBV2	-	-	TRBJ2-7	CASGLGDNPYEQYF	TGTGCCAGCGGCCTTGGGGACAACCCCTACGAGCAGTACTTC
TRBV7-2	-	medium-sized	TRBJ2-7	CASSLVHEQYF	TGTGCCAGCAGCTTAGTCCACGAGCAGTACTTC
TRBV5-4	-	-	TRBJ2-3	CASMNTGTDTQYF	TGTGCCAGCATGAACACGGGCACAGATACGCAGTATTTT
TRBV10-1	-	-	TRBJ2-3	CASGRARTDTQYF	TGCGCCAGCGGCAGGGCTCGCACAGATACGCAGTATTTT
TRBV27	TRBD2	-	TRBJ2-1	CASSTGLAAEQFF	TGTGCCAGCAGTACGGGACTAGCCGCTGAGCAGTTCTTC
TRBV5-6	-	-	TRBJ2-7	CASSFARYEQYF	TGTGCCAGCAGCTTTGCACGCTACGAGCAGTACTTC
TRBV12-5	TRBD2	-	TRBJ2-7	CASGLAGANEQYF	TGTGCTAGCGGACTAGCGGGAGCAAACGAGCAGTACTTC
TRBV28	-	-	TRBJ2-7	CASSLGGGGDTYEQYF	TGTGCCAGCAGTTTAGGGGGAGGGGGCGATACCTACGAGCAGTACTTC
TRBV7-8	-	-	TRBJ1-3	CASSPEHGRASGNTIYF	TGTGCCAGCAGCCCCGAGCATGGCAGGGCCTCTGGAAACACCATATATTTT
TRBV18	TRBD1	-	TRBJ1-1	CASSNAPQGKAEAFF	TGTGCCAGCTCAAACGCTCCACAGGGGAAGGCTGAAGCTTTCTTT
TRBV27	TRBD1	-	TRBJ1-1	CASSPGDRTNTEAFF	TGTGCCAGCAGTCCTGGGGACAGGACGAACACTGAAGCTTTCTTT
TRBV6-4	TRBD2	-	TRBJ2-1	CASSWTSGSNEQFF	TGTGCCAGCAGTTGGACTAGCGGGAGTAATGAGCAGTTCTTC
TRBV11-2	-	-	TRBJ2-7	CASSRGGSYEQYF	TGTGCCAGCAGCCGGGGAGGCTCCTACGAGCAGTACTTC
TRBV5-1	-	-	TRBJ2-7	CASSPRDNYEQYF	TGCGCCAGCAGCCCGCGGGACAACTACGAGCAGTACTTC
TRBV19	-	once	TRBJ1-2	CASSIGGDYGYTF	TGTGCCAGTAGTATCGGGGGAGATTATGGCTACACCTTC
TRBV5-1	-	-	TRBJ1-1	CASSLDRDTEAFF	TGCGCCAGCAGCTTGGACAGGGACACTGAAGCTTTCTTT
TRBV5-1	TRBD2	-	TRBJ2-4	CASSPGLAGILAKNIQYF	TGCGCCAGCAGCCCGGGACTAGCGGGGATACTAGCCAAAAACATTCAGTACTTC
TRBV5-8	-	-	TRBJ1-2	CASSLDSGPKFDYGYTF	TGTGCCAGCAGCTTGGACTCCGGACCTAAGTTTGACTATGGCTACACCTTC